This T cell receptor beta chain is from a study of blood T cell repertoires in COVID-19. Study details: Acute and convalescent COVID-19 samples came from the United States, Italy and Spain. Nucleic acid was either cDNA or gDNA, and it came from T cells, B-cell-depleted T cells, or PBMCs.

The repertoire was sequenced with immunoSEQ multiplex PCR; TCRdb's copy has only in-frame clones and lacks some. The sample lists around 100,000 clones, 81% occurring once. This CDR3 comprises 15 residues. J lost 0 bases, V lost 2 bases, and 5 bases had no gene match. From germline, CDR1 is SGHRS and CDR2 YFSETQ. The clonotype was recovered from a man aged 45-65 years with acute or convalescent COVID-19. Sequenced sample: peripheral blood. The chain links TRBV5-1 to TRBJ2-7; 7 bases agree with TRBD1. CDR3 nucleotide sequence: TGCGCCAGCAGCTTTTTGACAGGGCCCTCCTACGAGCAGTACTTC. Protein sequence: CASSFLTGPSYEQYF.